Listed here is a single TCR beta chain. Its antigen target is currently unknown. Base quality data are lacking; no much larger clone is found one base away. The entry originates in a study of a mutant IDH1 vaccine in newly diagnosed glioma (dated by TCRdb to the early 2020s). With regard to the full study: Patients were given eight vaccinations, in weeks 1, 3, 5, 7, 11, 15, 19 and 23, which matched visits V03 through V10. Vaccination started 4-6 weeks after radiotherapy alone, or was given together with temozolomide cycles in the groups whose treatment included chemotherapy. Longitudinal TCRB deep sequencing was performed for approximately 24 treated patients wherever samples were available for exploratory analyses. The roughly 30 treated patients were roughly 62% male and roughly 40% female, with a mean age of around 40 years. Before enrollment, patients had received standard therapy of radiotherapy alone, temozolomide alone, or radiochemotherapy with temozolomide; most received the combination. Six visits were used for peripheral blood collection: V03 (baseline), V05, V07, V10, V12 and V13. General findings and caveats noted by the study authors: Immune responses induced by the vaccine were seen in around 94% of patients across multiple MHC alleles. Selection of PBMC samples for TCRB deep sequencing was based on availability. No apparent relationship was observed between pseudoprogression and alterations in the top peripheral T cell clonotypes detected by TCRB sequencing. The authors stated that sample limitations prevented analyses of patient blood samples from being reproduced.

Explained via the paper, the time point label denotes: week 5, during vaccination. A 20-mer mutant IDH1 peptide at 300 micrograms in Montanide made up each vaccine dose, which was injected subcutaneously together with topical imiquimod. Donors had newly diagnosed WHO grade 3 or 4 IDH1-mutant astrocytomas with loss of nuclear ATRX. The samples were drawn from NOA16, a multicentre, single-arm, open-label phase I trial in Germany that tested a mutant IDH1 peptide vaccine in humans for the first time. Genomic DNA for TCRB sequencing was extracted from EDTA blood using the DNeasy Blood and Tissue Kit. Library creation used the immunoSEQ multiplex PCR assay. Following the manufacturer's protocol, the hsTCRB Kit was used to amplify rearranged TCR beta chain sequences. TCRB libraries were sequenced on an Illumina MiSeq. The study's processing was this. Demultiplexing, trimming and gene mapping were performed with the kit vendor's proprietary platform. The immuneACCESS repertoire file appears here via TCRdb, limited to in-frame rearrangements. These files lack a portion of the clones; in checked studies, under half of the deficit traces to unresolved V genes, and the cause of the others is not known. The V and J calls and clone size come from that table; D and trimming were worked out from the DNA. Present in this sample are roughly 50,000 clones, over 70% of which were seen just once. About 3.2% of the sample rests with the top ten.

The germline V gene sets CDR1 to MDHEN and CDR2 to SYDVKM. Measured from the cysteine to the phenylalanine, the CDR3 is 15 residues long. The read is trimmed to its CDR3 DNA, 45 bases read in frame from base 1. V loses 6 bases at its end and J loses 7 bases; junction bases beyond the gene matches: 13. The sequenced sample was PBMCs, obtained from a glioma patient whose treatment included an IDH1 peptide vaccine. The TCR was taken from a man aged 30 to 45 with glioma. The chain is encoded by TRBV28 joined to TRBJ2-7; 9 bases in the middle match TRBD1. The nucleotide sequence is TGTGCCAGCAGCGAGACAGGGGGTGACCCGTGGGAGCAGTACTTC. It translates as CASSETGGDPWEQYF.